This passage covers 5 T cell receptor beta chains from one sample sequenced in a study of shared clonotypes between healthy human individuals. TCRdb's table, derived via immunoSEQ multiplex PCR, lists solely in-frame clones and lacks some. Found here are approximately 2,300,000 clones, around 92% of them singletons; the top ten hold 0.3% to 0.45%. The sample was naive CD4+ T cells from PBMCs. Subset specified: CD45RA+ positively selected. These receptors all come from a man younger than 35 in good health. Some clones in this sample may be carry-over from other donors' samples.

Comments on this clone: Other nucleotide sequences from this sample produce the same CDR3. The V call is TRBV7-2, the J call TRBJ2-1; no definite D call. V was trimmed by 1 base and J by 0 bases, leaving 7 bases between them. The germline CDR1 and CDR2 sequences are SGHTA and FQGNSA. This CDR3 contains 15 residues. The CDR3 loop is CASSLGLSSYNEQFF. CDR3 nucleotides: TGTGCCAGCAGCTTAGGCCTATCCTCCTACAATGAGCAGTTCTTC.

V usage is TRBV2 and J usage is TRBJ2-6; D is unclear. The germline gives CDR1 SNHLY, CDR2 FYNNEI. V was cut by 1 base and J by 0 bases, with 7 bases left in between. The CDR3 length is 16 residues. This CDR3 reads CASSEGPGSGANVLTF. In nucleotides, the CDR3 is TGTGCCAGCAGTGAAGGGCCGGGCTCTGGGGCCAACGTCCTGACTTTC.

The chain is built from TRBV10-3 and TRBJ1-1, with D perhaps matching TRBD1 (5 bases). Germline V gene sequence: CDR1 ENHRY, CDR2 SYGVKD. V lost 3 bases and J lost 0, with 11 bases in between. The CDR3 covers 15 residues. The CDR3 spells CAISDSRGVNTEAFF. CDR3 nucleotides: TGTGCCATCAGTGATTCTCGGGGCGTGAACACTGAAGCTTTCTTT.

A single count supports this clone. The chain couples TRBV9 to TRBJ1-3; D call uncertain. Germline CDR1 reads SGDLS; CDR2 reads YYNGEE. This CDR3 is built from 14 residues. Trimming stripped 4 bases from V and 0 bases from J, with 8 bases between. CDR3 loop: CASSRDLSGNTIYF. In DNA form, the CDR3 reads TGTGCCAGCAGCAGGGATCTCTCTGGAAACACCATATATTTT.

CDR3 amino acids: CASSEGTNQPQHF. The CDR3 nucleotides are TGTGCCAGCAGCGAGGGAACCAATCAGCCCCAGCATTTT. The chain combines TRBV25-1 with TRBJ1-5; D is uncertain. CDR1 is MGHDK, CDR2 SYGVNS, per germline. There are 13 residues in the CDR3. Trimming stripped 6 bases from V and 3 bases from J, with 9 bases between. Full variable domain (outside the CDR3, taken from reference TRBV25-1 and TRBJ1-5): EADIYQTPRYLVIGTGKKITLECSQTMGHDKMYWYQQDPGMELHLIHYSYGVNSTEKGDLSSESTVSRIRTEHFPLTLESARPSHTSQYLCASSEGTNQPQHFGDGTRLSIL.